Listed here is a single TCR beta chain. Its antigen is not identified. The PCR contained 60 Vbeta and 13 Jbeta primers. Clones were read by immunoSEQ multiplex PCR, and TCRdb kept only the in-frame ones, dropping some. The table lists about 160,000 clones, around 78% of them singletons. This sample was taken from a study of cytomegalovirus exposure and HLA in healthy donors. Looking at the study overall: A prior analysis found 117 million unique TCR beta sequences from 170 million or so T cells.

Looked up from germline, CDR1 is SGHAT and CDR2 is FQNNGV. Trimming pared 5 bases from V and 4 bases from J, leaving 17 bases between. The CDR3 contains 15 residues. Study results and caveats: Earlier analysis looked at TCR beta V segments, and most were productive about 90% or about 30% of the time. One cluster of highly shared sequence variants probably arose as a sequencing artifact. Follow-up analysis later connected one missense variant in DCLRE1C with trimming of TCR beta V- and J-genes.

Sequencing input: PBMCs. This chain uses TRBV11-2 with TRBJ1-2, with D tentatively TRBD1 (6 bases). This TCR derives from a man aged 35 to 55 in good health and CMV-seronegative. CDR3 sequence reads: CASSPTRGGSYGYTF. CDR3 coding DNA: TGTGCCAGCAGCCCCACCAGGGGTGGAAGCTATGGCTACACCTTC.